This T cell receptor beta chain emerged from a study of breast tumors, draining lymph nodes, adjacent tissues. TCRdb reprocessed the multiplex PCR reads via MiXCR and lists one record per CDR3 protein. The sample carries 20,000 to 30,000 distinct CDR3 sequences, roughly 21% recorded once. Study-wide results and limits: Luminal-like breast cancer showed significantly greater tumor-nontumor repertoire similarity than basal-like breast cancer did. Tumor repertoires ranked between lymph nodes and nontumor tissue in diversity, with V and J gene preferences. Data fit most tumor T cells coming from lymph node, expanding in tumor. That most tumor T cells come from lymph nodes remained unproven.

This clonotype was picked up many times. Its antigen is not identified. Per germline, CDR1 SGHAT and CDR2 FQNNGV. CDR3 length: 13 residues. Trimming pared 5 bases from V and 6 bases from J, leaving 11 bases between. The chain carries TRBV11-2 and TRBJ2-1; no firm D call. Sequenced material: breast tumor tissue. This TCR was recovered from a female donor with breast cancer. Some clones in this sample may be carry-over from other donors' samples. CDR3 nucleotides: TGTGCCAGCAGCCCACAGTTAACCAATGAGCAGTTCTTC. Amino acid sequence: CASSPQLTNEQFF.